These 31 T cell receptor beta chains were all obtained from the same sample, sequenced in a study of OX40 agonist ivuxolimab in advanced cancers. Some clones are missing from TCRdb's copy, which holds only in-frame ones; the method was immunoSEQ multiplex PCR. The table records approximately 68,000 clones, more than 85% of them present only once. The sequencing used CD4+ or CD8+ T cells sorted from blood, collected in a trial of the OX40 agonist ivuxolimab. The receptors originated from an adult with an advanced solid tumor such as melanoma, head and neck, liver or kidney cancer.

The chain recombines TRBV7-2 with TRBJ1-6; D is ambiguous. Trimming removed 1 base at V and 14 bases at J, with 12 bases between. CDR1 is SGHTA, CDR2 FQGNSA, per germline. The CDR3 runs 13 residues. DNA of the CDR3: TGTGCCAGCAGCTTAGAGCGCCGGTACACCCTCCACTTT. Protein product: CASSLERRYTLHF.

The chain combines TRBV11-2 with TRBJ1-6, with D tentatively TRBD1 (5 bases). The germline V and J ends were trimmed by 1 base and 9 bases, with 13 bases remaining between them. From germline, CDR1 is SGHAT and CDR2 FQNNGV. CDR3 size: 15 residues. In DNA form, the CDR3 reads TGTGCCAGCAGCTTAGGATTTGGGGCTGGTTCACCCCTCCACTTT. It yields the protein CASSLGFGAGSPLHF.

J is TRBJ1-2 and V is TRBV27, with D perhaps matching TRBD1 (5 bases). V was cut by 3 bases and J by 4 bases, with 9 bases left in between. Germline CDR1 reads MNHEY; CDR2 reads SMNVEV (reference sequence). This CDR3 is 13 amino acids long. CDR3 sequence reads: CASSFNRIYGYTF. In DNA form, the CDR3 reads TGTGCCAGCAGTTTCAACAGGATCTATGGCTACACCTTC.

The gene calls are TRBV6-1 and TRBJ1-5, with unresolved D. Germline-derived CDR1 and CDR2 are MNHNS and SASEGT. This CDR3 comprises 14 residues. The ends were cut back, 1 base at V and 3 bases at J, with 7 bases in the middle. CDR3 bases: TGTGCCAGCAGTGAAGTCACAATCAATCAGCCCCAGCATTTT. Protein: CASSEVTINQPQHF.

A single count supports this clone. V gene TRBV9 combines with J gene TRBJ2-2, with TRBD1 as a possible D gene (6 bases). V was pared by 0 bases and J by 0 bases, with 18 bases between. This CDR3 has 19 amino acids. Germline V gene lookup returns CDR1 SGDLS and CDR2 YYNGEE. CDR3 amino acids: CASSVVVDSERPNTGELFF. The CDR3, as DNA: TGTGCCAGCAGCGTAGTAGTGGACAGTGAGAGACCGAACACCGGGGAGCTGTTTTTT.

The chain has TRBV2 and TRBJ2-7; either TRBD1 or TRBD2 may fit D (6 bases each). Germline V gives CDR1 SNHLY, CDR2 FYNNEI. V lost 9 bases and J lost 3, with 9 bases in between. This CDR3 is 11 amino acids long. CDR3 nucleotide sequence: TGTGCCAGTGGAGGGGGCTACGAGCAGTACTTC. Its translation is CASGGGYEQYF.

The V gene is TRBV18, the J gene TRBJ2-7, with D uncertain. This CDR3 comprises 13 residues. Germline loops: CDR1 KGHSH, CDR2 LQKENI. With 3 bases removed from V and 6 bases from J, the gap between germline ends came to 12 bases. The DNA of the CDR3 is TGTGCCAGCTCACCTTACGATGGGGTCGAGCAGTACTTC. Its protein is CASSPYDGVEQYF.

V and J are TRBV6-1 and TRBJ1-1; D ambiguous. The V gene's germline CDR1 is MNHNS and CDR2 SASEGT. V lost 2 bases and J lost 4, with 11 bases in between. The CDR3 is 14 residues long. The CDR3 nucleotides read TGTGCCAGCAGTGAATTCGGGGAAATCACTGAAGCTTTCTTT. Translation gives CASSEFGEITEAFF.

V and J are TRBV5-8 and TRBJ1-1; 7 nucleotides agree with TRBD1. J was trimmed by 5 bases and V by 4 bases; bases with no gene match: 11. CDR3 length equals 15 residues. CDR1 and CDR2 from the germline V gene are SGHTS and YDEGEE. DNA of the CDR3: TGTGCCAGCAGCGTGCTCACAGGGGTAAGGACTGAAGCTTTCTTT. Translating it yields CASSVLTGVRTEAFF.

CDR3: CASSSRDARGEKLFF. CDR3 bases: TGTGCCAGCAGTTCTCGGGACGCCAGGGGTGAAAAACTGTTTTTT. The gene calls are TRBV6-6 and TRBJ1-4; perhaps TRBD1 as D (6 bases). The CDR3 runs 15 residues. The V gene's germline CDR1 is MNHNY and CDR2 SVGAGI (reference sequence). V lost 4 bases and J 7 bases, leaving 16 bases between the germline ends.

This rearrangement joins TRBV9 to TRBJ2-3; 9 bases match TRBD1. Germline V gives CDR1 SGDLS, CDR2 YYNGEE. The trim removed 3 bases at V and 6 bases at J, leaving 8 bases unmatched. This CDR3 comprises 15 residues. The CDR3 loop is CASSAGQGPPDTQYF. The CDR3 DNA is TGTGCCAGCAGCGCGGGACAGGGCCCCCCCGATACGCAGTATTTT.

The chain carries TRBV28 and TRBJ1-5; the D gene is possibly TRBD1 (6 bases). Germline CDR1 reads MDHEN; CDR2 reads SYDVKM. This CDR3 is 17 amino acids long. V lost 6 bases, J lost 4 bases, and 22 bases lay in between. The CDR3 protein is CASSNLTGPAANQPQHF. The CDR3 DNA is TGTGCCAGCAGCAACTTGACAGGTCCAGCGGCAAATCAGCCCCAGCATTTT.

V and J are TRBV19 and TRBJ2-2, with D possibly being TRBD1 (6 bases). The CDR3 spans 12 residues. Trimming shortened V by 10 bases and J by 3 bases, and 9 bases separated the two germline ends. Germline V gene data show CDR1 as LNHDA and CDR2 as SQIVND (reference sequence). This chain's CDR3 is CATTGYTGELFF. The CDR3 DNA reads as TGTGCCACCACAGGGTACACCGGGGAGCTGTTTTTT.

V and J are TRBV12-5 and TRBJ1-5; tentatively, D is TRBD1 (5 bases). The length of the CDR3 is 17 residues. V was trimmed by 4 bases and J by 0 bases, leaving 16 bases between them. Germline CDR1 LGHNT, CDR2 FRNRAP. DNA for the CDR3: TGTGCTAGTGGTTCTCCTCGGGGCGAATATAGCAATCAGCCCCAGCATTTT. Its protein product is CASGSPRGEYSNQPQHF.

The chain couples TRBV23-1 to TRBJ1-3; 8 bases map to TRBD1. TRBV23-1 is labeled an ORF, and its function is uncertain. The CDR3 is made up of 15 amino acids. V dropped 3 bases and J dropped 2; count of bases not matched to a gene: 3. The CDR3 loop is CASSHLDRAGNTIYF. CDR3 nucleotides: TGCGCCAGCAGTCACTTGGACAGGGCTGGAAACACCATATATTTT.

V is TRBV6-6 and J is TRBJ1-2; the match to TRBD1 covers 8 bases. The CDR3 is made up of 15 amino acids. The germline gives CDR1 MNHNY, CDR2 SVGAGI (reference sequence). The ends lost 6 bases at V and 0 bases at J; junction bases unmatched: 6. This CDR3 reads CASSSGTGSNYGYTF. The DNA for the CDR3 is TGTGCCAGCAGCTCCGGGACAGGTTCTAACTATGGCTACACCTTC.

V is TRBV27 and J is TRBJ1-1; D not resolved. From germline, CDR1 is MNHEY and CDR2 SMNVEV (reference sequence). The V end lost 0 bases, the J end lost 3 bases, and 5 bases lay between the germline ends. The CDR3 spans 13 residues. The CDR3 is CASSLSFDTEAFF. CDR3 DNA: TGTGCCAGCAGTTTATCGTTCGACACTGAAGCTTTCTTT.

The chain carries TRBV5-5 and TRBJ2-1, with 12 bases lining up with TRBD2. The CDR3 contains 15 residues. Germline CDR1 and CDR2: SGHKS and YYEKEE (reference sequence). Trimming took 3 bases from V and 8 from J; bases not matched to a gene: 6. Here the CDR3 reads CASSSGTSGFDEQFF. The DNA for the CDR3 is TGTGCCAGCAGCTCCGGGACTAGCGGGTTTGATGAGCAGTTCTTC.

The CDR3 coding sequence is TGTGCCAGCGGTTGGGGGACAGCTAGCACAGATACGCAGTATTTT. Protein sequence: CASGWGTASTDTQYF. The rearrangement uses TRBV2 and TRBJ2-3, with TRBD1 identical over 7 bases. The CDR3 consists of 15 residues. Per germline, CDR1 SNHLY and CDR2 FYNNEI. J lost 0 bases, V lost 8 bases, and 8 bases had no gene match. Filled out from reference TRBV2 and TRBJ2-3, the complete variable domain reads EPEVTQTPSHQVTQMGQEVILRCVPISNHLYFYWYRQILGQKVEFLVSFYNNEISEKSEIFDDQFSVERPDGSNFTLKIRSTKLEDSAMYFCASGWGTASTDTQYFGPGTRLTVL.

The chain has TRBV7-8 and TRBJ2-3; 9 bases line up with TRBD1. CDR1 is SGHVS, CDR2 FQNEAQ, per germline. The CDR3 extends over 14 amino acids. The V and J ends lost 8 bases and 2 bases, in that order; junction bases with no gene match: 5. The CDR3: CASWTGVVTDTQYF. For the CDR3, the DNA is TGTGCCAGCTGGACAGGGGTTGTCACAGATACGCAGTATTTT.

J is TRBJ2-7 and V is TRBV6-1; 8 bases match TRBD1. The junction had 6 bases not matched to a gene; V was cut back by 3 bases and J by 2 bases. CDR3 length equals 15 residues. The germline V gene encodes CDR1 MNHNS and CDR2 SASEGT. The CDR3 nucleotides read TGTGCCAGCAGTGACAGACAGGGGAACCCCTACGAGCAGTACTTC. Its translation: CASSDRQGNPYEQYF.

This clone showed up just once. V gene TRBV4-1 combines with J gene TRBJ1-2; D is perhaps TRBD1 (5 bases). Looked up from germline, CDR1 is MGHRA and CDR2 is YSYEKL. The CDR3 length is 16 residues. The V end lost 3 bases, the J end lost 1 base, and 15 bases lay between the germline ends. CDR3 in DNA: TGCGCCAGCAGCCATCTCCTAGGGGAGCTTAACTATGGCTACACCTTC. As protein: CASSHLLGELNYGYTF.

The chain combines TRBV27 with TRBJ1-1, with D hard to call. The CDR3 runs 13 residues. Germline V gene lookup returns CDR1 MNHEY and CDR2 SMNVEV (reference sequence). V lost 4 bases and J lost 0, with 6 bases in between. CDR3 DNA sequence: TGTGCCAGCAGTTCCAAGATGAACACTGAAGCTTTCTTT. Its translation: CASSSKMNTEAFF.

The V and J genes are TRBV5-4 and TRBJ2-5; 12 bases are a match to TRBD1. Germline V gives CDR1 SGHNT, CDR2 YYREEE (reference sequence). This CDR3 region has 17 residues. The trim removed 3 bases at V and 4 bases at J, leaving 10 bases unmatched. This CDR3 is CASSWGTGGIKRETQYF. DNA for the CDR3: TGTGCCAGCAGCTGGGGGACAGGGGGCATCAAGCGAGAGACCCAGTACTTC.

The V and J genes are TRBV27 and TRBJ2-5, with 8 bases matching TRBD1. Germline assignment: CDR1 MNHEY and CDR2 SMNVEV (reference sequence). The CDR3 has 14 amino acids. With V trimmed by 8 bases and J by 5 bases, 10 bases remained unmatched. This CDR3 reads CASCRQGNCETQYF. Written as DNA, the CDR3 is TGTGCCAGCTGCAGACAGGGGAATTGCGAGACCCAGTACTTC.

The chain has TRBV2 and TRBJ2-6; possibly TRBD1 for D (5 bases). Trimming shortened V by 1 base and J by 4 bases, and 8 bases separated the two germline ends. In germline, CDR1 is SNHLY, CDR2 FYNNEI. The CDR3 has 15 residues. The CDR3 nucleotides are TGTGCCAGCAGTGAAGGACAGAACGGGGCCAACGTCCTGACTTTC. Encoded protein: CASSEGQNGANVLTF.

The chain links TRBV6-4 to TRBJ1-1, with TRBD1 as a possible D gene (5 bases). This CDR3 contains 15 residues. Germline CDR1 MRHNA, CDR2 SNTAGT. V gave up 3 bases and J gave up 1 base, with 12 bases separating them. CDR3 protein: CASSEFGGGNTEAFF. The CDR3, as DNA: TGTGCCAGCAGTGAGTTTGGGGGGGGGAACACTGAAGCTTTCTTT.

The chain uses TRBV7-8 and TRBJ2-4, with 10 bases matching TRBD1. V trimming: 5 bases; J trimming: 6 bases; junction bases outside the gene matches: 7. CDR3 length: 15 residues. Germline V CDR1 and CDR2: SGHVS, FQNEAQ. The CDR3 reads CASSISGTGVNIQYF. The DNA of the CDR3 is TGTGCCAGCAGCATCTCCGGGACAGGGGTAAACATTCAGTACTTC.

The sample holds one count of this clone. This chain connects TRBV7-9 to TRBJ2-5, with 10 bases that match TRBD1. The trim removed 7 bases at V and 2 bases at J, leaving 13 bases unmatched. CDR3 size: 17 residues. The germline gives CDR1 SEHNR, CDR2 FQNEAQ (reference sequence). CDR3: CASTHLERTGGQETQYF. The CDR3 region has the DNA TGTGCCAGCACCCATTTAGAAAGGACAGGGGGTCAAGAGACCCAGTACTTC.

The chain links TRBV7-8 to TRBJ2-1; 9 bases align to TRBD2. This CDR3 comprises 14 residues. Germline V gene lookup returns CDR1 SGHVS and CDR2 FQNEAQ. Trimming cost V 5 bases and J 5 bases; bases outside gene matches: 4. CDR3: CASSLSGGNNEQFF. The DNA of the CDR3 is TGTGCCAGCAGCCTTAGCGGGGGTAACAATGAGCAGTTCTTC.

The chain combines TRBV6-5 with TRBJ2-7; 7 positions match TRBD1. CDR1 and CDR2 (germline): MNHEY, SVGAGI. The CDR3 is made up of 11 amino acids. Trimming removed 3 bases from V and 13 bases from J; junction bases left unmatched: 6. CDR3 loop: CASSYETGTYF. Here the CDR3 DNA reads TGTGCCAGCAGTTATGAGACAGGGACCTACTTC.